Reported below is one T cell receptor (beta chain). The sample belongs to a study of blood T cell repertoires in COVID-19. Study-level information: The study drew acute and convalescent COVID-19 samples from the United States, Italy and Spain. T cells, B-cell-depleted T cells, or PBMCs provided the cDNA or gDNA that served as material.

Germline assignment: CDR1 SGHDT and CDR2 YYEEEE. The CDR3 is 13 amino acids. V dropped 4 bases and J dropped 11 bases, with 18 bases sitting between them. Original methodology: Amplification of reference gene primers was used by the study to estimate nucleated cell counts. The method was immunoSEQ multiplex PCR; TCRdb's version includes in-frame clones alone and lacks a portion of them. The DNA was the basis for D and trimming; V, J and clone size are from that table. The sample records a few hundred thousand clones, just over 85% being singletons. The chain links TRBV5-6 to TRBJ1-1; D gene uncertain. The sequenced sample consisted of peripheral blood. The TCR comes from a man aged 50 to 59 with acute or convalescent COVID-19. CDR3 DNA: TGTGCCAGCAGCGTGAGGGTCACCTACTCTGCTTTCTTT. It is translated as CASSVRVTYSAFF.